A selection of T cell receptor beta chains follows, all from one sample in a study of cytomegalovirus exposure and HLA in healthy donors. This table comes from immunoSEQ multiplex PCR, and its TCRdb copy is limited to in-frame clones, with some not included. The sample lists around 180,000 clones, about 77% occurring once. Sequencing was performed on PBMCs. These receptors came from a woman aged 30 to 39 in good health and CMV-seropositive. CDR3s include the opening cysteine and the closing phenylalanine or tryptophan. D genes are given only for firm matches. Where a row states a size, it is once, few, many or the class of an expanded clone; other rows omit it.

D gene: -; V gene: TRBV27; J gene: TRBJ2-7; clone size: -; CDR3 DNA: TGTGCCAGCAGTTCCCCCTGGAGCGGCTCCTACGAGCAGTACTTC; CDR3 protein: CASSSPWSGSYEQYF
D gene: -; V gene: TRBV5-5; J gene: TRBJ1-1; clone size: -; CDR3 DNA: TGTGCCAGCAGCTTGGGCGGGTCGAGGACTGAAGCTTTCTTT; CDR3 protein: CASSLGGSRTEAFF
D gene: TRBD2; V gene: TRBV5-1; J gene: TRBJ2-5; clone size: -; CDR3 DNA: TGCGCCAGCAGCCTCCTAGCGGGGGGACAAGAGACCCAGTACTTC; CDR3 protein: CASSLLAGGQETQYF
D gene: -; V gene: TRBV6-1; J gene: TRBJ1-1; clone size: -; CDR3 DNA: TGTGCCAGCAGTCCCTCGCGGGGGCTAAGCACTGAAGCTTTCTTT; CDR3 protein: CASSPSRGLSTEAFF
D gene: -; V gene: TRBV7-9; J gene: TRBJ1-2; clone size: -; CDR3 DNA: TGTGCCAGCAGCTTAAACCCGACCTCGGGGTACACCTTC; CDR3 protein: CASSLNPTSGYTF
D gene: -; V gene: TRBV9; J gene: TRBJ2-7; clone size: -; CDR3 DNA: TGTGCCAGCAGCGGAAGGACGGGATACGAGCAGTACTTC; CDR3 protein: CASSGRTGYEQYF
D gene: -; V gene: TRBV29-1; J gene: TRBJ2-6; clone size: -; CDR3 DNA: TGCAGCGCTTCATTCCCAGGGGCTGGGGCCAACGTCCTGACTTTC; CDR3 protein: CSASFPGAGANVLTF
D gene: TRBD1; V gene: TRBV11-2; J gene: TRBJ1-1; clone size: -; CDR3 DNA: TGTGCCAGCAGCTGGTGGGACAGCATGAACACTGAAGCTTTCTTT; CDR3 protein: CASSWWDSMNTEAFF
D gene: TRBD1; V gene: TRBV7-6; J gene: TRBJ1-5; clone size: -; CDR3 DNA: TGTGCCAGCAGCTTAGGGAGGGGGACAGGGAGCAATCAGCCCCAGCATTTT; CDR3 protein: CASSLGRGTGSNQPQHF
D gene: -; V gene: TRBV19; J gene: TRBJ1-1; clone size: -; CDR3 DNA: TGTGCCACCACAACTATGAACACTGAAGCTTTCTTT; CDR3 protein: CATTTMNTEAFF
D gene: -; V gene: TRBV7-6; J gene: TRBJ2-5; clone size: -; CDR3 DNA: TGTACCAGCAGCTTAAGTGAGGAGACCCAGTACTTC; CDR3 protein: CTSSLSEETQYF
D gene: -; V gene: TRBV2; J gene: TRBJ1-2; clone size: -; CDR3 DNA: TGTGCCAGCAACGGACAGTCGGGGGGCTACACCTTC; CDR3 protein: CASNGQSGGYTF
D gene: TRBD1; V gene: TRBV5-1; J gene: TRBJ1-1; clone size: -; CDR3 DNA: TGCGCCAGCAGCTTCGAAGGACAGGGGGCGAGTAACACTGAAGCTTTCTTT; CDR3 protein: CASSFEGQGASNTEAFF
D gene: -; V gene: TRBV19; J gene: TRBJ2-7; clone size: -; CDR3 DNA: TGTGCCAGTAGTATGACAGCCCGGACCGTCGAGCAGTACTTC; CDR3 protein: CASSMTARTVEQYF
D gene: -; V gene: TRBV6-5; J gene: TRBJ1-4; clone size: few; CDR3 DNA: TGTGCCGCAGGACACCTTAATGAAAAACTGTTTTTT; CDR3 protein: CAAGHLNEKLFF
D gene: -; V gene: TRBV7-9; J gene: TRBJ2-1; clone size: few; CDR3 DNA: TGTGCCAGCAGCTACCCCGAAGGGGTAACCTACAATGAGCAGTTCTTC; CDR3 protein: CASSYPEGVTYNEQFF
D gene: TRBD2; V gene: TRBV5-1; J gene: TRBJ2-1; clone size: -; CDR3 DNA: TGCGCCAGCAGCTTCTACTCACCACAACGATTAGCGGGGGCTCTCAATGAGCAGTTCTTC; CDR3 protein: CASSFYSPQRLAGALNEQFF
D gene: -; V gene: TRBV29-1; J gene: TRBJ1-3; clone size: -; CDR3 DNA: TGCAGCGTTGGAGGCGCAGGGGAAAAATCTGGAAACACCATATATTTT; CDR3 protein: CSVGGAGEKSGNTIYF
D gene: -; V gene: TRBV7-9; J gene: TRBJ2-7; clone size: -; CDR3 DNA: TGTGCCAGCAGCGGCCAGAAGGGGTTAGAGCAGTACTTC; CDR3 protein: CASSGQKGLEQYF
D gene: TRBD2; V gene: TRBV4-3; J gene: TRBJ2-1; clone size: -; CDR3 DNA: TGCGCCAGCAGCCAGGGACTAGCTCTTGGCAATGAGCAGTTCTTC; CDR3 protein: CASSQGLALGNEQFF
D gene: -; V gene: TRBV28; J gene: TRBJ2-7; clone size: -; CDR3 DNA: TGTGCCAGCAGTGAAGCAGGGCGAAGGGACGAGCAGTACTTC; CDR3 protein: CASSEAGRRDEQYF
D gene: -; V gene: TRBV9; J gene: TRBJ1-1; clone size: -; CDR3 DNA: TGTGCCAGCAGCGTAGGTCAGGGAACTGAAGCTTTCTTT; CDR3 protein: CASSVGQGTEAFF
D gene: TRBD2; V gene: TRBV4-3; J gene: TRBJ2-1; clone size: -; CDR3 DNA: TGCGCCAGCAGCCTTCGGACTAGCGGGGAATACAATGAGCAGTTCTTC; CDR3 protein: CASSLRTSGEYNEQFF
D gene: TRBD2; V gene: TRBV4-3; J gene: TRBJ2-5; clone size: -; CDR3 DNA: TGCGCCAGCAGCCATACTAGCGGGGGACAAGAGACCCAGTACTTC; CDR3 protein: CASSHTSGGQETQYF
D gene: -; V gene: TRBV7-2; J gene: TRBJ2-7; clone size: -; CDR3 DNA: TGTGCCAGCAGCCGAGATTTAATGAACGAGCAGTACTTC; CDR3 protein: CASSRDLMNEQYF
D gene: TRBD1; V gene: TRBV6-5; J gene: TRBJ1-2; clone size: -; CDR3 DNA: TGTGCCAGCAGTTACAGGGGGCGTTATGGCTACACCTTC; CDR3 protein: CASSYRGRYGYTF
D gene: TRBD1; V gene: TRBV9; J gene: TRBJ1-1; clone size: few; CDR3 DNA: TGTGCCAGCAGCGGACAGGGATTCACTGAAGCTTTCTTT; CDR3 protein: CASSGQGFTEAFF
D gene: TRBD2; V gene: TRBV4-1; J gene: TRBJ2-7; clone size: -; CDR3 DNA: TGCGCCAGCAGCCAGGTCGGGACTAGCGCTTCCTACGAGCAGTACTTC; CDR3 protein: CASSQVGTSASYEQYF
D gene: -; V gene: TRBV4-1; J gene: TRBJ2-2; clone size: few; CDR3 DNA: TGCGCCAGCAGCCAAGCCGGACACGTGAACACCGGGGAGCTGTTTTTT; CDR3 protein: CASSQAGHVNTGELFF
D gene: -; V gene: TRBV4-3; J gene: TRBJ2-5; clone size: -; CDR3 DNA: TGCGCCAGCAGCCAAGATTCAGAAGAGACCCAGTACTTC; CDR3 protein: CASSQDSEETQYF
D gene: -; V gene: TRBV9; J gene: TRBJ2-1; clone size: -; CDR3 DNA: TGTGCCAGCAGCGAGCGGGCGGAGGACTCCTACAATGAGCAGTTCTTC; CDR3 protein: CASSERAEDSYNEQFF
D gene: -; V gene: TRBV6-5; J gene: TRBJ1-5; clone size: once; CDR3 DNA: TGTGCCAGCAGTCCAAGGCCCAACAGAGAGCCCCAGCATTTT; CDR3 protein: CASSPRPNREPQHF
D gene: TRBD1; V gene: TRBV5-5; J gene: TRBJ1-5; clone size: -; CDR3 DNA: TGTGCCAGCAGCATTGACAGGGTGCGCGAGAGGCCCCAGCATTTT; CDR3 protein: CASSIDRVRERPQHF
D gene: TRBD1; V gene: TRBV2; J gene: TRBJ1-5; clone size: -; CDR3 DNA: TGTGCCAGCAGGGGGACAGATCAGCCCCAGCATTTT; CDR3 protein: CASRGTDQPQHF
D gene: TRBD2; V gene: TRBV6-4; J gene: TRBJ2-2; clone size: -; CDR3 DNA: TGTGCCAGCCAGGCGGGGGGAGTGAACACCGGGGAGCTGTTTTTT; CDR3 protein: CASQAGGVNTGELFF
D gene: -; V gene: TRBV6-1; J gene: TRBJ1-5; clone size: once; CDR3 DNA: TGTGCCAGCAGTGACAATAGACAGCTAAATCAGCCCCAGCATTTT; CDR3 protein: CASSDNRQLNQPQHF
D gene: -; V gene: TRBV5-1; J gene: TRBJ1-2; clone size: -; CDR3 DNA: TGCGCCAGCAGCACGACGGGCTATGGCTACACCTTC; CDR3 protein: CASSTTGYGYTF
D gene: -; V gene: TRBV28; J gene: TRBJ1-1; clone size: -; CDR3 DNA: TGTGCCAGCAGCCTGACAGCTAACACTGAAGCTTTCTTT; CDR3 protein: CASSLTANTEAFF
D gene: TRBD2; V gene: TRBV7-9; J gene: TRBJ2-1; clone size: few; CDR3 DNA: TGTTCCAGCAGCTCACTAGCGGGGGGGGAGAATGAGCAGTTCTTC; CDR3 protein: CSSSSLAGGENEQFF
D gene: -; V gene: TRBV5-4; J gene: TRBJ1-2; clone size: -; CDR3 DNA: TGTGCCAGCAGCGAGCAGGGCGGCTATGGCTACACCTTC; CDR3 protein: CASSEQGGYGYTF
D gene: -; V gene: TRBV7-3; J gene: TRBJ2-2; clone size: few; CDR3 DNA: TGTGCCAGCAGCCGCAGGGATAGAGGAGCCGGGGAGCTGTTTTTT; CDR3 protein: CASSRRDRGAGELFF
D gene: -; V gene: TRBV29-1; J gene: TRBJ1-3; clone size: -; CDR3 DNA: TGCAGCGTTGAACCCCTAATGGGGCACGACACCATATATTTT; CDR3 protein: CSVEPLMGHDTIYF
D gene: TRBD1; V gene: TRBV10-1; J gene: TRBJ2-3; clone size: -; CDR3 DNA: TGCGCCAGCAGCTGGACAGGGATAAGAGATACGCAGTATTTT; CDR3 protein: CASSWTGIRDTQYF
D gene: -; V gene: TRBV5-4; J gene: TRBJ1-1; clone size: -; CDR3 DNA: TGTGCCAGCAGCTTGGGTCGCAGGGGGAACACTGAAGCTTTCTTT; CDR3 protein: CASSLGRRGNTEAFF
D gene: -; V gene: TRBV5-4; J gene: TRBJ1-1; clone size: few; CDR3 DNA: TGTGCCAGCAGCTCTGGCACAGGCCTCGAAGCTTTCTTT; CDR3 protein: CASSSGTGLEAFF
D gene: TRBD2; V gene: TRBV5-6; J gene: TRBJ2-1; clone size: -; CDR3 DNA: TGTGCCAGCAGCTTGTTTAGCGGGGGGTACAATGAGCAGTTCTTC; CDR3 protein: CASSLFSGGYNEQFF
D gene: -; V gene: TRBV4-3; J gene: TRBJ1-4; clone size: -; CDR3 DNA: TGCGCCAGCAGCCAGAGTTTATCTTTTTCGGGGGGAAAACTGTTTTTT; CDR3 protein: CASSQSLSFSGGKLFF
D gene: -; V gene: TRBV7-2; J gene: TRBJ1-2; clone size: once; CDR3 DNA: TGTGCCAGCAGCCCGCGACAGCGAATCGATCCTGGCTACACCTTC; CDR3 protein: CASSPRQRIDPGYTF
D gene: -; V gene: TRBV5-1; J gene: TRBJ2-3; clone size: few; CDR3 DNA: TGCGCCAGCAGCAACTCTCCAACTAGCACAGATACGCAGTATTTT; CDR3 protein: CASSNSPTSTDTQYF
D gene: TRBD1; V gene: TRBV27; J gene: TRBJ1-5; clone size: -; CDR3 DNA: TGTGCCAGCAGTCCCTGGACAGGGGGCAATCCCATCTATCAGCCCCAGCATTTT; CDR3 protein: CASSPWTGGNPIYQPQHF
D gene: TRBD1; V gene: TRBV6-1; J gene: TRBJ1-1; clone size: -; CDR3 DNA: TGTGCCAGCTTCACAGGGGTGATTAGCACTGAAGCTTTCTTT; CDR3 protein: CASFTGVISTEAFF
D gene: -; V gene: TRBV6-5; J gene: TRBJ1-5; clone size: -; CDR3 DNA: TGTGCCAGCAGTTACGCAGGCAATCAGCCCCAGCATTTT; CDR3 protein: CASSYAGNQPQHF
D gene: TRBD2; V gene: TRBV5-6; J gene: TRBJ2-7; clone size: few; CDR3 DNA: TGTGCCAGCAGCCCCCTGACGGGGGGAGGGGAGCAGTACTTC; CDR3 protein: CASSPLTGGGEQYF
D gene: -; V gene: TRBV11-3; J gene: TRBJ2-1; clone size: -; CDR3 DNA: TGTGCCAGCAGTGGTAGAGGGATAGTGGATGAGCAGTTCTTC; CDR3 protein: CASSGRGIVDEQFF
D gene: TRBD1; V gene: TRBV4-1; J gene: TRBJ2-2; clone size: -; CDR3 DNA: TGCGCCAGCAGCCAAGAGGGGACAGGGGGCGTCGGGGAGCTGTTTTTT; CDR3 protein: CASSQEGTGGVGELFF